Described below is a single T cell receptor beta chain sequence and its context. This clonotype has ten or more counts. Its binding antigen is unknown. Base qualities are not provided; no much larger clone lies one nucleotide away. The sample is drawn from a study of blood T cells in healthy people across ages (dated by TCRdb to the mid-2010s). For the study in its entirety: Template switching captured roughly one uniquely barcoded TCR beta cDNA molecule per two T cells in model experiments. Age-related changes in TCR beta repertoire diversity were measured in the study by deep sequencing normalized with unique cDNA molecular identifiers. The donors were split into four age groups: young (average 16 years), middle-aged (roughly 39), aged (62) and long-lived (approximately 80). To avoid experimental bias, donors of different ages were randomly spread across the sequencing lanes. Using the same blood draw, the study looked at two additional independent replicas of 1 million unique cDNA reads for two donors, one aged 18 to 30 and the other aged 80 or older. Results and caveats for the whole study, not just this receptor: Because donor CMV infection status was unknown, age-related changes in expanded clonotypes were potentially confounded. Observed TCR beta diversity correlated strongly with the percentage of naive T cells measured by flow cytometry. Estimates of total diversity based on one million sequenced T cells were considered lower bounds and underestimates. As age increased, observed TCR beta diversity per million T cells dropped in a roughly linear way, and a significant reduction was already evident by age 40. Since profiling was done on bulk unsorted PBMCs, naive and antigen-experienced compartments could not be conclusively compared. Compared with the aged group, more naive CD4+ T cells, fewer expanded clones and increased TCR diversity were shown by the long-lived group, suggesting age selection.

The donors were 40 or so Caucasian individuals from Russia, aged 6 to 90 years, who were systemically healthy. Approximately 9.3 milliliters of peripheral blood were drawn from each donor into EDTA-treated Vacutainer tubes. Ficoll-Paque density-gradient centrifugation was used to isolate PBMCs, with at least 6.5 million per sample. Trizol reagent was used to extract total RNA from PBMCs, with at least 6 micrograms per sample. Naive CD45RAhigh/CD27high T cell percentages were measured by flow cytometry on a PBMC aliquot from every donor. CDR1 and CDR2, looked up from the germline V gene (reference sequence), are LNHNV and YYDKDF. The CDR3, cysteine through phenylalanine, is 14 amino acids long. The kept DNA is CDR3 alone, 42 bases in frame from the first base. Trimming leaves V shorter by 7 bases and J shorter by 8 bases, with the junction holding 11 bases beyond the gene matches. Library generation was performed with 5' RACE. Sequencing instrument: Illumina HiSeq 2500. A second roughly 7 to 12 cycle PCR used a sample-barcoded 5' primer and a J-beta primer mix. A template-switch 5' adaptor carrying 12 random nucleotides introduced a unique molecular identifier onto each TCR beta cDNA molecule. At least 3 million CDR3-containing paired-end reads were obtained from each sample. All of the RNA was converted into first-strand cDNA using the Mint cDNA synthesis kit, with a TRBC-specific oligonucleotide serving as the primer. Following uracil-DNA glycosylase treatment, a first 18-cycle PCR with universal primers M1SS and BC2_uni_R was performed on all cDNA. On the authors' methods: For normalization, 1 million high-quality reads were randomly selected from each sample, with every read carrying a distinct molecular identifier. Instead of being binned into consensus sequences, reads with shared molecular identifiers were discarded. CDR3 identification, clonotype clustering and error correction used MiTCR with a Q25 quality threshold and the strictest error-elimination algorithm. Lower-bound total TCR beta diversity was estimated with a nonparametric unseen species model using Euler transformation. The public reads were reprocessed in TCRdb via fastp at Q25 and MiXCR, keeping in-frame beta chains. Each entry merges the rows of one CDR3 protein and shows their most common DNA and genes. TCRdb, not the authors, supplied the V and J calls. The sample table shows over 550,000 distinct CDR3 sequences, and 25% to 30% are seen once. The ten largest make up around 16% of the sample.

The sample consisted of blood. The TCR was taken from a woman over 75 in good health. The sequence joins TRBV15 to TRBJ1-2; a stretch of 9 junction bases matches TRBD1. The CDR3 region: CATTATGGAGGYTF. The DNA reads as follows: TGTGCCACCACCGCCACAGGGGGCGCGGGGGGCTACACCTTC.